Below, one T cell receptor beta chain is given with its context. V was trimmed by 3 bases and J by 5 bases, leaving 10 bases between them. Germline V gives CDR1 LGHDT, CDR2 YNNKEL (reference sequence). This CDR3 is built from 13 residues. This sample is drawn from a study of blood T cells in healthy people across ages. Alongside a J-beta primer mix, a sample-barcoded 5' primer served in a second PCR lasting about 7 to 12 cycles. MiXCR, applied by TCRdb to the 5' RACE reads, yields one record per CDR3 protein. The sample has more than 1,400,000 distinct CDR3 sequences, 40% to 50% seen once; the top ten hold roughly 8.2%.

The V call is TRBV3-1, the J call TRBJ1-1; D is unclear. This sequence originates from a woman aged 18-29 years in good health. Material for sequencing was blood. The CDR3 DNA is TGTGCCAGCAGCCACCGACAATTAACTGAAGCTTTCTTT. The encoded protein is CASSHRQLTEAFF.